The 2 T cell receptor beta chains below all came from one sample that was sequenced in a study of Graves' ophthalmopathy and Graves' hyperthyroidism. CDR3 regions of TCR beta were amplified from RNA transcripts. Following a first-round RT-PCR that used HTBI primers, a second-round multiplex PCR was carried out. A single record per CDR3 protein comes from TCRdb applying MiXCR to the multiplex PCR reads. The data contain about 150,000 distinct CDR3 sequences, more than 30% of them singletons. The material sequenced was peripheral blood. These receptors were obtained from a woman aged 40 to 55 with Graves' ophthalmopathy.

This clonotype appeared many times. The rearrangement links TRBV12-3 or TRBV12-4 to TRBJ1-1; D unresolved. This CDR3 region has 14 residues. V lost 2 bases and J lost 5, with 12 bases in between. CDR3 in amino acids: CASSLTGGRTEAFF. The DNA for the CDR3 is TGTGCCAGCAGTTTAACGGGAGGCAGGACTGAAGCTTTCTTT.

This clonotype was seen a handful of times. This chain links TRBV6-2 or TRBV6-3 with TRBJ1-1, with a possible D match to TRBD1 (5 bases). V lost 4 bases to trimming and J lost 5 bases, with 14 bases between them. The CDR3 runs 14 residues. The germline V gene has CDR1 MNHEY and CDR2 SVGEGT. The CDR3 DNA is TGTGCCAGCAGTTTATTTGGGGGTAATACTGAAGCTTTCTTT. Translated: CASSLFGGNTEAFF.